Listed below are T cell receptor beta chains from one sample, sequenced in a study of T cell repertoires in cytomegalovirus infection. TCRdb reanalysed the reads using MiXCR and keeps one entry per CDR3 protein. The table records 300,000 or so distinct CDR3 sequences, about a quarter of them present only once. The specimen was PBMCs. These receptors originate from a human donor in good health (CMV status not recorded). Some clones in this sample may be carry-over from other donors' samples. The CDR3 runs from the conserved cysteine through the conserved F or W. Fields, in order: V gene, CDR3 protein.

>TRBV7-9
CASSLGGVTDTQYF
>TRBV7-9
CASSAGRGSSSYEQYF
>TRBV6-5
CASSFWGGQGRHEQYF
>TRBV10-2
CASSRSGASYEQYF
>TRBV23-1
CASSQEVWRALQETQYF
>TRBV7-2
CASSLASPGFSAGDTQYF
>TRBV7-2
CASSSLAAKGQTQYF
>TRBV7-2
CASSFSGGKRYEQYF
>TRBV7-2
CASSLEARFQRPANYGYTF
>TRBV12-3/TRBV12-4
CASSFFGTPQETQYF
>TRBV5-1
CASSTGQGAYDGYTF
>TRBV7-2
CASSLETDTQYF
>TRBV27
CASSLRGWRGYTF
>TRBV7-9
CASSLSLGVGEKLFF
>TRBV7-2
CASSTGQTGDTQYF
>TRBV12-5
CASGPGNRGTAGGYTF
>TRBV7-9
CASSGPRGGLDTQYF
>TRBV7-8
CASSSWGRSTYEQYF
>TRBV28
CASSLSGQGTNEKLFF
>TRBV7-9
CASSPVNSPLHF
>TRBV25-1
CASSLGLAEAFF
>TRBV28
CASSFGDIAYEQYF